This entry features one TCR beta chain sequence. This entry is derived from a study of CD8+ T cells in alopecia areata. The overall study: Dosing spanned 6 to 18 months on tofacitinib, then 6 months off drug.

RNA, once extracted, was reverse transcribed into cDNA for use as the sequencing template. Clones were read by immunoSEQ multiplex PCR, and TCRdb kept only the in-frame ones, dropping some. Found here are about 190,000 clones, around 60% of them singletons; the top ten hold approximately 0.63%. Treatment denoted: oral pan-JAK inhibitor, 5-10 mg twice daily. In germline, CDR1 is MDHEN, CDR2 SYDVKM. The CDR3 extends over 14 amino acids. V was trimmed by 3 bases and J by 6 bases, leaving 12 bases between them. The chain is built from TRBV28 and TRBJ1-5; perhaps TRBD1 as D (5 bases). The sequence was collected from a human donor with alopecia areata. Sequences were derived from CD4+ T cells sorted from blood, sampled at week 4, from a patient treated with tofacitinib. The CDR3 spells CASSFPAGRQPQHF. In DNA form, the CDR3 reads TGTGCCAGCAGTTTTCCCGCGGGGCGTCAGCCCCAGCATTTT.